This entry lists 20 T cell receptor beta chains sequenced from one sample in a study of control samples from healthy donors and cancer patients. The method was immunoSEQ multiplex PCR; TCRdb's version includes in-frame clones alone and lacks a portion of them. The sample has about 160,000 clones, roughly 90% seen once; the top ten hold about 12%. The sequenced material came from blood. The receptor set was obtained from a man aged 30-40 years in good health.

V gene TRBV6-2 or TRBV6-3 combines with J gene TRBJ1-2; TRBD1 matches 8 bases. There are 14 residues in the CDR3. Germline V gene lookup returns CDR1 MNHEY and CDR2 SVGEGT. J was trimmed by 4 bases and V by 2 bases; bases with no gene match: 3. The CDR3 here is CASSYDRGTYGYTF. CDR3 DNA sequence: TGTGCCAGCAGTTACGACAGGGGAACCTATGGCTACACCTTC.

This clone is a singleton in its sample. This chain joins TRBV5-1 and TRBJ1-2; TRBD1 aligns across 7 bases. The germline gives CDR1 SGHRS, CDR2 YFSETQ. This CDR3 region has 14 residues. V was clipped by 5 bases and J by 7 bases; unmatched bases: 11. CDR3 region: CASRVIEGASGYTF. For the CDR3, the DNA is TGCGCCAGCAGGGTAATAGAGGGGGCTAGTGGCTACACCTTC.

The genes are TRBV2 and TRBJ2-5; no clear D. This CDR3 comprises 11 residues. The ends were cut back, 7 bases at V and 5 bases at J, with 8 bases in the middle. Germline CDR1 is SNHLY and CDR2 is FYNNEI. This chain's CDR3 is CASTPGETQYF. The CDR3 bases are TGTGCCAGCACGCCCGGTGAGACCCAGTACTTC.

The CDR3 spells CASSLSTGTGGGSNQPQHF. The CDR3 DNA is TGTGCCAGCAGTTTATCCACCGGGACAGGGGGCGGAAGCAATCAGCCCCAGCATTTT. The gene calls are TRBV27 and TRBJ1-5, with TRBD1 identical over 12 bases. Germline loops: CDR1 MNHEY, CDR2 SMNVEV (reference sequence). Losses at the gene ends were 0 bases for V and 1 base for J; bases not matched to a gene: 7. CDR3 size: 19 residues.

This rearrangement joins TRBV5-4 to TRBJ2-7; D ambiguous. This CDR3 is 15 amino acids long. V was shortened by 4 bases and J by 0 bases, with 14 bases between the two germline ends. Germline V gene lookup returns CDR1 SGHNT and CDR2 YYREEE (reference sequence). Here the CDR3 reads CASSVQPPPSYEQYF. The CDR3 bases are TGTGCCAGCAGCGTCCAGCCACCGCCCTCCTACGAGCAGTACTTC.

The chain recombines TRBV5-1 with TRBJ2-1, with 9 bases lining up with TRBD2. The length of the CDR3 is 15 residues. With 1 base clipped from V and 10 bases from J, the junction kept 9 bases outside the gene matches. Germline V gene sequence: CDR1 SGHRS, CDR2 YFSETQ. CDR3 DNA sequence: TGCGCCAGCAGCTTGTTGCGGGAGGGCCATGGCGAGCAGTTCTTC. Its protein product is CASSLLREGHGEQFF.

The rearrangement uses TRBV11-2 and TRBJ2-1; 9 nucleotides align to TRBD2. Germline CDR1 and CDR2: SGHAT and FQNNGV. The CDR3 contains 15 residues. V was clipped by 5 bases and J by 9 bases; unmatched bases: 11. The CDR3 is CASSQASGNSGEQFF. Here the CDR3 DNA reads TGTGCCAGCAGCCAAGCTAGCGGGAATTCGGGTGAGCAGTTCTTC.

V and J are TRBV2 and TRBJ1-5, with a possible D match to TRBD1 (5 bases). Per germline, CDR1 SNHLY and CDR2 FYNNEI. This CDR3 contains 15 residues. With 8 bases removed from V and 7 bases from J, the gap between germline ends came to 21 bases. The CDR3 reads CASGTRAPKEQPQHF. Written as DNA, the CDR3 is TGTGCCAGCGGGACCCGGGCCCCCAAGGAACAGCCCCAGCATTTT.

There are a few counts of this clone. The rearrangement joins TRBV3-1 (or the pseudogene TRBV3-2) to TRBJ2-3; perhaps TRBD1 as D (6 bases). This CDR3 has 15 amino acids. CDR1 is LGHDT, CDR2 YNNKEL, per germline (reference sequence). Between the trimmed V and J ends, which lost 3 bases and 2 bases, there was a span of 12 bases. CDR3 sequence reads: CASSQGTKSTDTQYF. CDR3 DNA: TGTGCCAGCAGCCAGGGGACAAAATCCACAGATACGCAGTATTTT.

The chain employs TRBV6-2 or TRBV6-3 and TRBJ2-6; TRBD2 agrees at 10 bases. J was trimmed by 0 bases and V by 2 bases; bases with no gene match: 10. The CDR3 runs 20 residues. Looked up from germline, CDR1 is MNHEY and CDR2 is SVGEGT. DNA for the CDR3: TGTGCCAGCAGTTACGGTAGCGGGAGGCCGAGGGTCTCTGGGGCCAACGTCCTGACTTTC. Protein sequence: CASSYGSGRPRVSGANVLTF.

This chain links TRBV3-1 (or the pseudogene TRBV3-2) with TRBJ2-5; the D gene is possibly TRBD1 (5 bases). The germline V gene has CDR1 LGHDT and CDR2 YNNKEL (reference sequence). The CDR3 contains 16 residues. Between the trimmed V and J ends, which lost 0 bases and 6 bases, there was a span of 17 bases. The CDR3 here is CASSQDHRSFAKTQYF. Written as DNA, the CDR3 is TGTGCCAGCAGCCAAGATCACAGGTCCTTTGCAAAGACCCAGTACTTC.

This rearrangement joins TRBV2 to TRBJ2-5; 7 bases agree with TRBD2. V shed 6 bases and J 4 bases; nucleotides not matched to a gene: 14. Per germline, CDR1 SNHLY and CDR2 FYNNEI. CDR3 length equals 16 residues. The CDR3 nucleotides read TGTGCCAGCAGCCGCTCGGGGGGAGCTGGGGCAGAGACCCAGTACTTC. Its translation is CASSRSGGAGAETQYF. The full variable domain, completed using reference TRBV2 and TRBJ2-5, is EPEVTQTPSHQVTQMGQEVILRCVPISNHLYFYWYRQILGQKVEFLVSFYNNEISEKSEIFDDQFSVERPDGSNFTLKIRSTKLEDSAMYFCASSRSGGAGAETQYFGPGTRLLVL.

The rearrangement links TRBV3-1 (or the pseudogene TRBV3-2) to TRBJ1-2, with D possibly being TRBD1 (6 bases). CDR1 and CDR2 (germline): LGHDT, YNNKEL (reference sequence). The CDR3 length is 14 residues. The V end lost 0 bases, the J end lost 9 bases, and 14 bases lay between the germline ends. This CDR3 is CASSQDNGGASYTF. The CDR3 DNA is TGTGCCAGCAGCCAAGATAACGGGGGCGCAAGCTACACCTTC.

This clone was detected once. The chain recombines TRBV5-1 with TRBJ1-2; 11 nucleotides agree with TRBD1. The CDR3 runs 15 residues. V lost 4 bases to trimming and J lost 8 bases; unmatched junction nucleotides: 10. Per germline, CDR1 SGHRS and CDR2 YFSETQ. The CDR3 region is CASSPEGTGGSGYTF. The DNA of the CDR3 is TGCGCCAGCAGCCCCGAAGGGACAGGGGGATCCGGCTACACCTTC.

The J gene is TRBJ1-1, the V gene TRBV5-6; D remains ambiguous. Germline CDR1 SGHDT, CDR2 YYEEEE. The CDR3 is 11 residues long. Trimming removed 6 bases at V and 7 bases at J, with 10 bases between. CDR3 in amino acids: CASTRGVEAFF. The CDR3, as DNA: TGTGCCAGCACCCGCGGCGTTGAAGCTTTCTTT.

The rearrangement uses TRBV5-4 and TRBJ1-2; no firm D call. The CDR3 covers 13 residues. Deletions cut 5 bases from V and 6 bases from J, with 14 bases between. Germline V CDR1 and CDR2: SGHNT, YYREEE (reference sequence). This CDR3 is CASRSGNSHGYTF. The CDR3 nucleotides read TGTGCCAGCAGATCCGGAAACTCTCATGGCTACACCTTC.

The chain recombines TRBV7-2 with TRBJ1-5; maybe TRBD1 (5 bases). The CDR3 covers 17 residues. Trimming took 2 bases from V and 4 from J, leaving 18 bases between them. The V gene's germline CDR1 is SGHTA and CDR2 FQGNSA. CDR3 sequence (DNA): TGTGCCAGCAGCTTATTTGCCGACAGTCTCTCTAATCAGCCCCAGCATTTT. Translating gives CASSLFADSLSNQPQHF.

The V and J genes are TRBV5-8 and TRBJ2-2; 7 positions agree with TRBD1. Germline V CDR1 and CDR2: SGHTS, YDEGEE. With V trimmed by 7 bases and J by 6 bases, 6 bases remained unmatched. CDR3 length: 13 amino acids. CDR3: CASYRGRAGELFF. In DNA, the CDR3 is TGTGCCAGCTACAGGGGACGGGCCGGGGAGCTGTTTTTT.

This clone showed up just once. The chain employs TRBV10-3 and TRBJ2-3; tentatively, D is TRBD1 or TRBD2 (6 bases each). Germline lookup yields CDR1 ENHRY and CDR2 SYGVKD. V was pared by 11 bases and J by 7 bases, with 13 bases between. This CDR3 is built from 11 residues. The CDR3 loop reads CASPGAYTQYF. The CDR3 DNA reads as TGTGCCTCGCCGGGGGCCTATACGCAGTATTTT.

The chain carries TRBV5-4 and TRBJ2-4; D gene unclear. Deletions cut 4 bases from V and 1 base from J, with 9 bases between. The germline gives CDR1 SGHNT, CDR2 YYREEE (reference sequence). The CDR3 sequence is 14 residues long. The CDR3 DNA sequence: TGTGCCAGCAGCCTTGAACTGGCCAAAAACATTCAGTACTTC. It is translated as CASSLELAKNIQYF.